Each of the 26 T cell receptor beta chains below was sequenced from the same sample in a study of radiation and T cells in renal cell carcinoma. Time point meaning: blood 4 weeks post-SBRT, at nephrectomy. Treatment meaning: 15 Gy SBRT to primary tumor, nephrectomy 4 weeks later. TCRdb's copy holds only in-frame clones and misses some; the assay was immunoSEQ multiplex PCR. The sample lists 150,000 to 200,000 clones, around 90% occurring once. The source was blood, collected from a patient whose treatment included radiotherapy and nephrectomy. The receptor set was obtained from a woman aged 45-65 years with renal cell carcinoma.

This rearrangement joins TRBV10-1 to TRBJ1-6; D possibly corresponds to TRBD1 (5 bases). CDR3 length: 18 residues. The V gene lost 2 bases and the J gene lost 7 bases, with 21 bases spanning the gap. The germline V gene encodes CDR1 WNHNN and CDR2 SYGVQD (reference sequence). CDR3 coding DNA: TGCGCCAGCAGTGAGGGATTAGGCCCAGGGTGGTTGAATTCACCCCTCCACTTT. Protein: CASSEGLGPGWLNSPLHF.

CDR3 residues: CASSQGRLTGTPRGNEQFF. The CDR3 coding sequence is TGCGCCAGCAGCCAAGGACGCCTGACCGGGACCCCGCGGGGCAATGAGCAGTTCTTC. This chain joins TRBV4-1 and TRBJ2-1; tentatively, D is TRBD2 (6 bases). The V gene lost 1 base and the J gene lost 6 bases, with 25 bases spanning the gap. CDR3 length: 19 residues. The germline V gene encodes CDR1 MGHRA and CDR2 YSYEKL.

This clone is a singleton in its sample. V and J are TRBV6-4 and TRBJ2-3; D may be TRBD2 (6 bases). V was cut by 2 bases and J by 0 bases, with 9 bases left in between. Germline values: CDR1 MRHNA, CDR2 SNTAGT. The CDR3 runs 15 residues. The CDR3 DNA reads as TGTGCCAGCAGTGACGTGGGGACTAGCACAGATACGCAGTATTTT. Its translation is CASSDVGTSTDTQYF.

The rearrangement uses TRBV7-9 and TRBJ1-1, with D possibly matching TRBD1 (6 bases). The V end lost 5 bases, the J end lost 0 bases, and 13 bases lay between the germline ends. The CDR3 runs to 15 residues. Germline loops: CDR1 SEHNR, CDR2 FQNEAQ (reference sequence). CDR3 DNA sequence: TGTGCCAGCAGCAACCGACAGGCCCTGAACACTGAAGCTTTCTTT. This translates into CASSNRQALNTEAFF.

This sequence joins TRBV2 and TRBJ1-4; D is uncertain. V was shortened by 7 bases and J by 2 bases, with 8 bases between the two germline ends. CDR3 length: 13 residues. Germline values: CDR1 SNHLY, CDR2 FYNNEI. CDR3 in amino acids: CASNYMTNEKLFF. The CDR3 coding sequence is TGTGCCAGCAATTACATGACTAATGAAAAACTGTTTTTT.

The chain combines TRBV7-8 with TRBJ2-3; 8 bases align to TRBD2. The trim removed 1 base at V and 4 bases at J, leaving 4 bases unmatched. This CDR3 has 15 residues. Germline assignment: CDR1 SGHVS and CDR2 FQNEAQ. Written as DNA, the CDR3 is TGTGCCAGCAGCTTAGGAAGCGGGGGCCCAGATACGCAGTATTTT. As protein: CASSLGSGGPDTQYF.

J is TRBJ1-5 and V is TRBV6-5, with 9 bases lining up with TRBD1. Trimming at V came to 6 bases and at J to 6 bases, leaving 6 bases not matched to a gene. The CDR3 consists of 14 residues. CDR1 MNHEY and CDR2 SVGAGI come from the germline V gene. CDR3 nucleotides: TGTGCCAGCAGGAAACAGGGGGCAGGTCAGCCCCAGCATTTT. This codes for CASRKQGAGQPQHF.

The CDR3 nucleotides are TGCAGCGTTGCCACCGGGACGGGGGGGCGGGCCCAGCATTTT. Translated: CSVATGTGGRAQHF. J is TRBJ1-5 and V is TRBV29-1, with a tentative D call TRBD1 (6 bases). Germline values: CDR1 SQVTM, CDR2 ANQGSEA. Trimming cost V 4 bases and J 11 bases, with 21 bases left between them. This CDR3 has 14 amino acids.

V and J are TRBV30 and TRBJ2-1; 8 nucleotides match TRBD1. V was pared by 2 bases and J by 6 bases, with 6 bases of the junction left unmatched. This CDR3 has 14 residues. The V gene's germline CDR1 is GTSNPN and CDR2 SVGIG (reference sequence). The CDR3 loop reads CAWSTGGAGNEQFF. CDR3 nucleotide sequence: TGTGCCTGGAGTACAGGGGGAGCGGGCAATGAGCAGTTCTTC.

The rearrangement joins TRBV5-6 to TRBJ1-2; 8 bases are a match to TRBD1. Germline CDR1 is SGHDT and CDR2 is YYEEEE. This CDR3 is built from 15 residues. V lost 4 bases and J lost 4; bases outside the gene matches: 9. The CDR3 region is CASSVQGARVYGYTF. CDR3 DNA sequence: TGTGCCAGCAGCGTCCAGGGGGCGCGCGTCTATGGCTACACCTTC.

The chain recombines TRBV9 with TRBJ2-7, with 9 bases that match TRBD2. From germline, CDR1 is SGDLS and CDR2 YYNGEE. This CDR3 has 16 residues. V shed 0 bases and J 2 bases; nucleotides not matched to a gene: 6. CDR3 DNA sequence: TGTGCCAGCAGCGTAGGGGCCGCGGGGGGGCCCTACGAGCAGTACTTC. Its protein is CASSVGAAGGPYEQYF.

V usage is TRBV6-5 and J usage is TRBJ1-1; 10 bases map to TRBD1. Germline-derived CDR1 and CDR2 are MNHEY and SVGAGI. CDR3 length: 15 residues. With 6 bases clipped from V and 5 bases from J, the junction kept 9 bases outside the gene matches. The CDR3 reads CASSRGGQGLTEAFF. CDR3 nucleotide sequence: TGTGCCAGCAGCCGAGGGGGACAGGGGCTAACTGAAGCTTTCTTT.

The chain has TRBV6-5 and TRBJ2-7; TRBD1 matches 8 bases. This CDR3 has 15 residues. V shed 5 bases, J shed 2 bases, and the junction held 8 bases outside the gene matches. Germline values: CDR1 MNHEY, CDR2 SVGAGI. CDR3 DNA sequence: TGTGCCAGCAGTCCTCAGACAGGGGCGGCCTACGAGCAGTACTTC. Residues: CASSPQTGAAYEQYF.

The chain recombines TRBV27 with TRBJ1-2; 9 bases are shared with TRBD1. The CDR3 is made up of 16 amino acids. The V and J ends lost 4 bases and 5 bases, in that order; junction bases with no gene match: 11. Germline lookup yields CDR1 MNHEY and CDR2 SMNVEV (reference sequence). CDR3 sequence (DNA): TGTGCCAGCAGTTCTAACCTGGGACAGGGTGAATATGGCTACACCTTC. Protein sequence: CASSSNLGQGEYGYTF.

The DNA of the CDR3 is TGTGCCAGCAGCTACCGGGACAGCCCTTTTAGCAATCAGCCCCAGCATTTT. Translation: CASSYRDSPFSNQPQHF. V usage is TRBV7-8 and J usage is TRBJ1-5; 7 bases align to TRBD1. In germline, CDR1 is SGHVS, CDR2 FQNEAQ. V was clipped by 4 bases and J by 0 bases; unmatched bases: 9. This CDR3 has 17 amino acids.

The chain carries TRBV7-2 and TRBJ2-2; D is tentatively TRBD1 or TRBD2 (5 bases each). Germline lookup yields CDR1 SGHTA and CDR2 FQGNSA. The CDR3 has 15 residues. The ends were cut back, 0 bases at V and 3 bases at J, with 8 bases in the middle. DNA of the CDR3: TGTGCCAGCAGCTTAGCGTTGGGGGACACCGGGGAGCTGTTTTTT. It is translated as CASSLALGDTGELFF.

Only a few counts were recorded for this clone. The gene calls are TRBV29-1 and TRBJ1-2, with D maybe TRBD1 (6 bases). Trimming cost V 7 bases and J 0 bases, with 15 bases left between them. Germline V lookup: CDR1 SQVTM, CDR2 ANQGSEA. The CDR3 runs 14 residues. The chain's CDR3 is CSAGDGTTNYGYTF. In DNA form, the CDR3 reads TGCAGCGCTGGGGACGGGACAACTAACTATGGCTACACCTTC. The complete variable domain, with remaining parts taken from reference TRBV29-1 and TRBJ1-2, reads SAVISQKPSRDICQRGTSLTIQCQVDSQVTMMFWYRQQPGQSLTLIATANQGSEATYESGFVIDKFPISRPNLTFSTLTVSNMSPEDSSIYLCSAGDGTTNYGYTFGSGTRLTVV.

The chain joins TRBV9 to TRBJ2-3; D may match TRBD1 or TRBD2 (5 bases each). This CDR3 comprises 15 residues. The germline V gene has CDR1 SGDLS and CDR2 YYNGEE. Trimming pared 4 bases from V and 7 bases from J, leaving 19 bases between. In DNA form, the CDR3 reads TGTGCCAGCAGCCCAAGAGGGGACCTCGGAAATACGCAGTATTTT. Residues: CASSPRGDLGNTQYF. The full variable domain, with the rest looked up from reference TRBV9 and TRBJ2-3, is DSGVTQTPKHLITATGQRVTLRCSPRSGDLSVYWYQQSLDQGLQFLIQYYNGEERAKGNILERFSAQQFPDLHSELNLSSLELGDSALYFCASSPRGDLGNTQYFGPGTRLTVL.

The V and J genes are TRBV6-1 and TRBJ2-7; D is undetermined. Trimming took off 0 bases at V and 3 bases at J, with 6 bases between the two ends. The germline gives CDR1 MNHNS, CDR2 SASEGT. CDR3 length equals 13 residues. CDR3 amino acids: CASSEAGIYEQYF. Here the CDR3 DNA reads TGTGCCAGCAGTGAAGCGGGGATCTACGAGCAGTACTTC.

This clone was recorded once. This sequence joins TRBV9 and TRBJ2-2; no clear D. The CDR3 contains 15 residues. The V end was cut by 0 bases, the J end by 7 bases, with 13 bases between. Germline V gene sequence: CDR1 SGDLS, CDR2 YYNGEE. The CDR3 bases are TGTGCCAGCAGCGTAGTAACCGATGCCCTCGGGGAGCTGTTTTTT. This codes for CASSVVTDALGELFF.

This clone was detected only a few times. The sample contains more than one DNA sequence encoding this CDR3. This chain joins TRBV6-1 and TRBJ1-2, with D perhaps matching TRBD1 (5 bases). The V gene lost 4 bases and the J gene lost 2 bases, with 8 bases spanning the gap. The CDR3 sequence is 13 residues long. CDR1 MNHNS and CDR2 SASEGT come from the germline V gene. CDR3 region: CASSAQGNYGYTF. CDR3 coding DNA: TGTGCCAGCAGTGCGCAGGGAAACTATGGCTACACCTTC.

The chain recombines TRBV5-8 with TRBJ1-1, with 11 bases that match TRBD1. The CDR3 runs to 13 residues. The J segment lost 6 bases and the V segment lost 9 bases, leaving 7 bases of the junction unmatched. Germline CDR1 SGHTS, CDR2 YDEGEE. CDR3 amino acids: CATGTGGPSEAFF. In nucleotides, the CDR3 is TGTGCCACCGGGACAGGGGGGCCTTCTGAAGCTTTCTTT.

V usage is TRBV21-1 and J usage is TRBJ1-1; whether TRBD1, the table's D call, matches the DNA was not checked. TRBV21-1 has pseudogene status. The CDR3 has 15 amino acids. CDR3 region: CASIPRQGRGREAFF. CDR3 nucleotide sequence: TGTGCCAGCATCCCCCGGCAGGGCCGTGGGCGTGAAGCTTTCTTT.

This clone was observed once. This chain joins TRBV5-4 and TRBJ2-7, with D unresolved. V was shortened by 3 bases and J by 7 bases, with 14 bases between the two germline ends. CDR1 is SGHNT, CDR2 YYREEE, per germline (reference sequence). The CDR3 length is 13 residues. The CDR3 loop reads CASSSGPMKEQYF. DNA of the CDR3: TGTGCCAGCAGCTCCGGGCCGATGAAAGAGCAGTACTTC.

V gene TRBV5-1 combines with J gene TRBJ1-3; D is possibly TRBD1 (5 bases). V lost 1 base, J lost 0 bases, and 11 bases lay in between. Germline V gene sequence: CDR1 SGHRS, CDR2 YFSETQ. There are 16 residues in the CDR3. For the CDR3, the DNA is TGCGCCAGCAGCTTGTCTGGGGGAAGCTCTGGAAACACCATATATTTT. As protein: CASSLSGGSSGNTIYF.

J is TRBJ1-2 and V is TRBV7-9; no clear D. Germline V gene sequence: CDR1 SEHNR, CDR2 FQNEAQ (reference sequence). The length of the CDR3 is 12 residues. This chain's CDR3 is CGSGQTNYGYTF. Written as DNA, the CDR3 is TGTGGCAGTGGGCAGACGAACTATGGCTACACCTTC.